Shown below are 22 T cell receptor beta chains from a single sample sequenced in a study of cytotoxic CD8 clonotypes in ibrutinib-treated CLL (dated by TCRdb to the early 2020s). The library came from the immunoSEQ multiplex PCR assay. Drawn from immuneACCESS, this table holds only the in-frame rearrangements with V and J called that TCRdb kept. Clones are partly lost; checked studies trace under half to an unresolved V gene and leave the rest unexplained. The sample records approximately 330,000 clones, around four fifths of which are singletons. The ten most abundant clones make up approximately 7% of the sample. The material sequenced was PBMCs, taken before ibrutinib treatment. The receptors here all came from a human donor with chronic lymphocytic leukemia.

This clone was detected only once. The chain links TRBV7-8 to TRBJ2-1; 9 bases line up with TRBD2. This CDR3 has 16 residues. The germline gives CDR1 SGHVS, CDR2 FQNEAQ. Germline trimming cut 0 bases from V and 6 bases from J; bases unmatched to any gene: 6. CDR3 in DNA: TGTGCCAGCAGCTTAGCCTGGAGCGGGAGGCCCAATGAGCAGTTCTTC. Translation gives CASSLAWSGRPNEQFF.

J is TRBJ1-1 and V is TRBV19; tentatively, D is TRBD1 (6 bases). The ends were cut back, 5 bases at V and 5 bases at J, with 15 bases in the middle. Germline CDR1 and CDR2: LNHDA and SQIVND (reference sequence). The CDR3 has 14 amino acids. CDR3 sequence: CASSPQGWGTEAFF. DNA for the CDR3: TGTGCCAGTAGTCCTCAGGGGTGGGGGACTGAAGCTTTCTTT.

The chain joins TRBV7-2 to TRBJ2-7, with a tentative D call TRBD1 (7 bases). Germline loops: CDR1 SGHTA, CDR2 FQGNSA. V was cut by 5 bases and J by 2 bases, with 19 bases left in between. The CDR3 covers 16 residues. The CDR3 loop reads CASSLSGGTVPYEQYF. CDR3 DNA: TGTGCCAGCAGCCTGAGTGGAGGGACAGTCCCCTACGAGCAGTACTTC.

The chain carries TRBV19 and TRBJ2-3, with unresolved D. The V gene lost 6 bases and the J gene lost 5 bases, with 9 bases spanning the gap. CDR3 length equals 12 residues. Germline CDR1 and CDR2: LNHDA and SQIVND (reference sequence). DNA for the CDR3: TGTGCCAGTAGGACCCCTGGAGATACGCAGTATTTT. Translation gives CASRTPGDTQYF.

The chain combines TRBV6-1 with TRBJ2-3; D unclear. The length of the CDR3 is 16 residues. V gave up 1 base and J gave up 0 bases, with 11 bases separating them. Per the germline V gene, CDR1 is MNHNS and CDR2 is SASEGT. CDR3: CASSEEADPSTDTQYF. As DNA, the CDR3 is TGTGCCAGCAGTGAAGAGGCGGATCCTAGCACAGATACGCAGTATTTT.

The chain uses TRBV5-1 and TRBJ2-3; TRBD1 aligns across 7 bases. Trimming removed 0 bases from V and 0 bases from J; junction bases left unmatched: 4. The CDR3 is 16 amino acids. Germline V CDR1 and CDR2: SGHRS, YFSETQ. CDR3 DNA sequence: TGCGCCAGCAGCTTGGCGGGACAGCTTAGCACAGATACGCAGTATTTT. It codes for CASSLAGQLSTDTQYF.

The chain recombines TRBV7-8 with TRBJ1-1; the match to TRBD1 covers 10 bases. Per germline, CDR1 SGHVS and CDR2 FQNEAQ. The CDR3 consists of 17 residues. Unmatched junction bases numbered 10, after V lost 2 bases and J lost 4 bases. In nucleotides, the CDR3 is TGTGCCAGCAGCTTAACGGGACAGGGGAACGTTCGCACTGAAGCTTTCTTT. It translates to CASSLTGQGNVRTEAFF. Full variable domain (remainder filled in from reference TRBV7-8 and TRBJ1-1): GAGVSQSPRYKVAKRGQDVALRCDPISGHVSLFWYQQALGQGPEFLTYFQNEAQLDKSGLPSDRFFAERPEGSVSTLKIQRTQQEDSAVYLCASSLTGQGNVRTEAFFGQGTRLTVV.

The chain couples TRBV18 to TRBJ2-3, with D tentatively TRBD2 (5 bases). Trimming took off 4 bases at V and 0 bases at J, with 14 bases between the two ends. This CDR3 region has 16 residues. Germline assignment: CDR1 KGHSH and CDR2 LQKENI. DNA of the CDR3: TGTGCCAGCTCACTGCGGGTGGAGTCCAGCACAGATACGCAGTATTTT. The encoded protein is CASSLRVESSTDTQYF.

This chain's CDR3 is CASSISSGRNEQFF. In nucleotides, the CDR3 is TGTGCCAGTAGTATTTCTAGCGGGAGAAATGAGCAGTTCTTC. The rearrangement joins TRBV19 to TRBJ2-1; 10 bases are shared with TRBD2. V lost 3 bases and J lost 7; bases outside the gene matches: 3. This CDR3 contains 14 residues. Germline V gene data show CDR1 as LNHDA and CDR2 as SQIVND (reference sequence).

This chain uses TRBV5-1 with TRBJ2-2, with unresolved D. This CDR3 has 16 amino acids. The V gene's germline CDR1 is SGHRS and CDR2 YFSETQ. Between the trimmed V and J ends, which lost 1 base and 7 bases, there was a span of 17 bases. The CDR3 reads CASSLRPPGGGGELFF. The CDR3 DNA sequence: TGCGCCAGCAGCTTGAGACCCCCCGGCGGCGGCGGGGAGCTGTTTTTT.

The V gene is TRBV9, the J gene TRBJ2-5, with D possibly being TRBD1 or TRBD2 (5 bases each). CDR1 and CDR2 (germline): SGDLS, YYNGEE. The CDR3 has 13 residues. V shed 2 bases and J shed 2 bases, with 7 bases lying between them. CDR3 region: CASSVGPQETQYF. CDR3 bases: TGTGCCAGCAGCGTGGGACCGCAAGAGACCCAGTACTTC.

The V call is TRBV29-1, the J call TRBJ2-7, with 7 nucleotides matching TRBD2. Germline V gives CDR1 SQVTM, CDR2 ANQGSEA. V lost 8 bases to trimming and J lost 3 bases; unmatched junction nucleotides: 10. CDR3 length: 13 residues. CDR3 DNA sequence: TGCAGCATTAATTGGGGGGGGAACTACGAGCAGTACTTC. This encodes CSINWGGNYEQYF.

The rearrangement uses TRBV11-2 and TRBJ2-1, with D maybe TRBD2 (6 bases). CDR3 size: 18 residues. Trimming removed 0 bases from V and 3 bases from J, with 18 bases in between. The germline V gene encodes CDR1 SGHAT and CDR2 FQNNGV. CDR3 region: CASSLDRRLAGRYNEQFF. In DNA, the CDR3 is TGTGCCAGCAGCTTAGATCGCCGCCTTGCGGGGCGCTACAATGAGCAGTTCTTC.

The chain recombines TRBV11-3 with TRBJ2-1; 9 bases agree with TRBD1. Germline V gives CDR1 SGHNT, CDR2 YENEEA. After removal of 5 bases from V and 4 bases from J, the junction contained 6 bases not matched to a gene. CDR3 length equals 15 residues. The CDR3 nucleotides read TGTGCCAGCAGCCCTGGACAGGGGCGATACAATGAGCAGTTCTTC. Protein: CASSPGQGRYNEQFF.

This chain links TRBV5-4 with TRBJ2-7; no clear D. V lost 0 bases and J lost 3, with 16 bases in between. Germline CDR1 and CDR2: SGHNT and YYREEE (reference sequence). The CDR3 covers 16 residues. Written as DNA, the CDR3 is TGTGCCAGCAGCTTGGCGGGCCCCGGGTCGGGCTACGAGCAGTACTTC. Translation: CASSLAGPGSGYEQYF. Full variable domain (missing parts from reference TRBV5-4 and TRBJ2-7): ETGVTQSPTHLIKTRGQQVTLRCSSQSGHNTVSWYQQALGQGPQFIFQYYREEENGRGNFPPRFSGLQFPNYSSELNVNALELDDSALYLCASSLAGPGSGYEQYFGPGTRLTVT.

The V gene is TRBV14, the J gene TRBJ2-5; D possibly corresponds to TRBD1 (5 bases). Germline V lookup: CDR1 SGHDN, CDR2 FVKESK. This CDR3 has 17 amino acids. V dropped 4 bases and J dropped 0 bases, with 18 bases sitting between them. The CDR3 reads CASSPLDQTAYQETQYF. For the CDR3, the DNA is TGTGCCAGCAGCCCCCTCGACCAGACAGCCTACCAAGAGACCCAGTACTTC.

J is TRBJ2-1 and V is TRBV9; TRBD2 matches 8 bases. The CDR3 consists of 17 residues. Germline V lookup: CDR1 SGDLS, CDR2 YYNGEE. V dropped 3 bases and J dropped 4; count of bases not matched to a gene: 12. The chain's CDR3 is CASSEKAGTSDYNEQFF. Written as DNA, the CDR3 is TGTGCCAGCAGCGAAAAGGCCGGGACTAGTGATTACAATGAGCAGTTCTTC.

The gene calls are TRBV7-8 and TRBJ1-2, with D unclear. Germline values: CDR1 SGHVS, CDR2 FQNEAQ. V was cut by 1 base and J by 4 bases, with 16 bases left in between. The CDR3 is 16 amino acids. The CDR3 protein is CASSLDGRAAPYGYTF. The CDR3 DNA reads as TGTGCCAGCAGCTTAGACGGGCGGGCAGCCCCCTATGGCTACACCTTC.

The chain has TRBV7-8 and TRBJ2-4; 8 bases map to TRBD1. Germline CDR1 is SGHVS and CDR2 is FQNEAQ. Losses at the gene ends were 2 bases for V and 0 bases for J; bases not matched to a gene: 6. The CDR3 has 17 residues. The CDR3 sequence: CASSLLGQGLAKNIQYF. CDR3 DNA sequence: TGTGCCAGCAGCTTACTTGGACAGGGCCTAGCCAAAAACATTCAGTACTTC.

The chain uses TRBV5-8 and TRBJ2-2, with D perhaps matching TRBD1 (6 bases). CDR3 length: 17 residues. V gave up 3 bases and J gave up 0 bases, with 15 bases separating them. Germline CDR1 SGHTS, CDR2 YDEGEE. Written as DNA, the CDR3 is TGTGCCAGCAGCTCTTGGGTGGGACATACGAACACCGGGGAGCTGTTTTTT. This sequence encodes CASSSWVGHTNTGELFF.

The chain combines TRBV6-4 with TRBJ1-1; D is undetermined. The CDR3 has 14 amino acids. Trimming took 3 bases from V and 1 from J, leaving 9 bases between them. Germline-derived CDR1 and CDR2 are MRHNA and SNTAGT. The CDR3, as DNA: TGTGCCAGCAGTGAACACGCAAAGAACACTGAAGCTTTCTTT. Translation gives CASSEHAKNTEAFF.

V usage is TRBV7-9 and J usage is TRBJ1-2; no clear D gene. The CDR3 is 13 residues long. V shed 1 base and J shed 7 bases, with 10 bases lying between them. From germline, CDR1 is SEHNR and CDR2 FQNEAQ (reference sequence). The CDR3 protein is CASSLDRAGGYTF. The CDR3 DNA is TGTGCCAGCAGCTTAGATAGGGCGGGTGGCTACACCTTC.